This T cell receptor beta chain was obtained from a study of graft-versus-host responses after intestinal transplantation. Across the study: Isolated intestinal, liver-intestinal, or multivisceral transplants had been given to the recipients. Anti-thymocyte globulin served as induction for all recipients, who then took tacrolimus and steroids for about 3 years. General study results and limits: Some GvH clones appeared in ileal mucosa or blood before recipient bone marrow. Early declines in HvG clones that occurred post-transplant were associated with peak circulating GvH clone levels.

A note on this clone: Its matching antigen is unknown.

Assay: immunoSEQ multiplex PCR; the TCRdb copy retains only in-frame clones and omits some. The sample holds about 97,000 clones; 91% are singletons and the top ten take more than 0.15%. CDR3 size: 15 residues. Germline V gene lookup returns CDR1 GTSNPN and CDR2 SVGIG (reference sequence). J gave up 4 bases and V 5 bases, and 9 bases lay outside the gene matches. Sample: unstimulated CD4+ T cells sorted from spleen or lymph node cells, taken before transplant. The source is a human donor who was the organ donor for an intestinal transplant. This chain connects TRBV30 to TRBJ2-5; TRBD2 matches at 11 bases. The CDR3 DNA follows: TGTGCCTGGTGGGCCCGACTAGCGGGGACAGAGACCCAGTACTTC. Amino acids: CAWWARLAGTETQYF.